This T cell receptor (beta chain) was sequenced in a study of blood T cell repertoires in COVID-19 (dated by TCRdb to the early 2020s). Turning to the overall study: The collaborator samples originated in the United States, Italy and Spain and spanned the acute and convalescent phases of COVID-19. The sample metadata nearly always contained a de-identified subject ID, COVID-19 status, age in years and sex. The repertoires were made available in a free public database intended to serve as a resource for research on the immune response to SARS-CoV-2. Where HLA class I and class II types were available, the types were taken from metadata supplied by the sample provider, not from assay-based typing. The prospective study material was composed of cDNA or gDNA derived from T cells, B-cell-depleted T cells, or PBMCs. Subjects who had been exposed to COVID-19, were actively infected with it, or had recovered from it provided the deeply sampled blood TCRbeta repertoires that made up the dataset. The samples were drawn from two sources: the first 160 participants of the ongoing ImmuneRACE study, and 1,000 to 1,500 subjects contributed by 6 global collaborators.

What the authors observed across the whole study: The quantity of clinical and demographic metadata differed by source and by participant and was supplied without curation.

A note on this clone: The clone's antigen remains unknown. No much larger clone exists at a distance of one base, and base qualities are not known.

Each collaborating institution followed its own protocols to collect whole blood in K2EDTA tubes. For TCRbeta analysis, collaborator samples were shipped as frozen whole blood, as isolated PBMCs, or as DNA extracted from either sample type. The immunoSEQ Assay, a bias-controlled multiplex PCR, was used to amplify TCRbeta CDR3 regions from genomic DNA. The source study handled its data this way. Nucleated cell counts per sample were estimated from amplification of reference gene primers within the assay. Sequence reads were collapsed and filtered to measure the absolute abundance of every unique TCRbeta CDR3 rearrangement. Productive Simpson clonality was computed per sample as the square root of Simpson's diversity index over productive rearrangements. TCRdb re-hosts the immuneACCESS table, in-frame sequences only. Its copies lack some clones; in the studies checked, an unresolved V gene accounts for under half of them, and the cause for the rest is not known. V and J calls and clone size are copied from that table; D and trimming were computed from the DNA. The sample contains under 200,000 clones, around 80% of them found a single time. Around 8.1% of the sample is held by the ten biggest clonotypes.

Taken from the germline V gene (reference sequence), the CDR1 and CDR2 loops are GTSNPN and SVGIG. For this chain, trimming is 7 bases at the V end and 7 bases at the J end, and the number of junction bases without a gene match is 6. The cysteine opens and the phenylalanine closes a CDR3 of 11 amino acids. The entry retains the CDR3 DNA only, 33 bases that are in frame from base 1. Here the chain combines TRBV30 and TRBJ1-2, and TRBD1 aligns with 7 junction nucleotides. This TCR derives from a man in his fifties or sixties with acute or convalescent COVID-19. Specimen: peripheral blood. At the DNA level, the sequence is TGTGCCTACCAAACAGGGGTTGGCTACACCTTC. Its translation is CAYQTGVGYTF.